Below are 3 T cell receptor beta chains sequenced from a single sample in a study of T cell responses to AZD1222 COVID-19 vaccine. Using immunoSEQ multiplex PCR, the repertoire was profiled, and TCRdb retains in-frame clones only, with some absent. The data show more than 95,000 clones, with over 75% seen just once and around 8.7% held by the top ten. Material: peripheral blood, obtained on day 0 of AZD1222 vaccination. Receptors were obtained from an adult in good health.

The DNA of the CDR3 is TGTGCCAGCACCCTAGCGGGAGGTCCCCCCTCCTACGAGCAGTACTTC. Its translation: CASTLAGGPPSYEQYF. The rearrangement links TRBV27 to TRBJ2-7, with TRBD2 matching over 11 bases. Germline CDR1 MNHEY, CDR2 SMNVEV (reference sequence). This CDR3 has 16 residues. V gave up 7 bases and J gave up 0 bases; unmatched junction bases: 8.

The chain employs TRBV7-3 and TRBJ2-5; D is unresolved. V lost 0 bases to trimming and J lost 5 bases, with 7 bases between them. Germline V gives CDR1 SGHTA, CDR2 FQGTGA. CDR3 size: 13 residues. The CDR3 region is CASSLTRGETQYF. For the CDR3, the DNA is TGTGCCAGCAGCTTAACCCGTGGGGAGACCCAGTACTTC.

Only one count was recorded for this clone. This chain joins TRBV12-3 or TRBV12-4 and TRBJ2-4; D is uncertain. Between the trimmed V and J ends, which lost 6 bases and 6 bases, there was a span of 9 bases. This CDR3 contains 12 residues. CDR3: CASSSRGNIQYF. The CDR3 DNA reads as TGTGCCAGCAGCTCACGAGGAAACATTCAGTACTTC.